The sequence of this T cell receptor (beta chain) was determined in a study of T cell responses to AZD1222 COVID-19 vaccine. This clone came up once. Its antigen is still unknown. Study-wide findings and caveats: Breadth and depth of Spike-specific TCRs rose after two AZD1222 doses. Reports say nearly half of spike-specific TCRs go after unmutated variant regions. The donor group comprised mostly white British people and more females; the analysis possibly underestimated clonal diversity.

Pooling of second doses given at about 4 or about 12 weeks was done. Data came from immunoSEQ multiplex PCR; TCRdb stores just in-frame clones and leaves some out. The data show around 120,000 clones, approximately 94% seen once. This CDR3 has 13 residues. Germline V gene lookup returns CDR1 SGHVS and CDR2 FNYEAQ. V was pared by 4 bases and J by 8 bases, with 4 bases of the junction left unmatched. This chain links TRBV7-6 with TRBJ1-2, with 10 bases identical to TRBD1. This TCR was sampled from an adult who received the AZD1222 COVID-19 vaccine. The sample consisted of peripheral blood, taken 28 days after the second AZD1222 dose. Written as DNA, the CDR3 is TGTGCCAGCAGCTCAGGGACAGGGGAAGGCTACACCTTC. This gives the protein CASSSGTGEGYTF.